These 29 T cell receptor beta chains share one sample of origin, sequenced in a study of cytomegalovirus exposure and HLA in healthy donors. The PCR made use of 60 Vbeta and 13 Jbeta primers. Data came from immunoSEQ multiplex PCR; TCRdb stores just in-frame clones and leaves some out. This repertoire includes 130,000 to 150,000 clones. Sequencing was performed on PBMCs. These receptors all stem from a male donor in good health and CMV-seronegative.

The chain is built from TRBV2 and TRBJ2-5; the match to TRBD2 covers 8 bases. Germline CDR1 SNHLY, CDR2 FYNNEI. CDR3 length equals 13 residues. Unmatched junction bases numbered 10, after V lost 11 bases and J lost 5 bases. The chain's CDR3 is CAGGAGVGETQYF. The CDR3 DNA follows: TGTGCCGGGGGAGCGGGAGTGGGCGAGACCCAGTACTTC.

This CDR3 is CASSWGSGGAGNEQFF. The CDR3 bases are TGTGCCAGCAGCTGGGGGAGCGGGGGGGCCGGAAATGAGCAGTTCTTC. V is TRBV7-2 and J is TRBJ2-1; 10 positions match TRBD2. The CDR3 has 16 amino acids. CDR1 and CDR2 from the germline V gene are SGHTA and FQGNSA. The V and J ends lost 4 bases and 7 bases, in that order; junction bases with no gene match: 10.

This chain links TRBV30 with TRBJ1-1; 8 bases match TRBD1. The CDR3 contains 14 residues. With 0 bases clipped from V and 1 base from J, the junction kept 1 base outside the gene matches. Looked up from germline, CDR1 is GTSNPN and CDR2 is SVGIG (reference sequence). The CDR3 is CAWSVDRGNTEAFF. DNA of the CDR3: TGTGCCTGGAGTGTCGACAGGGGGAACACTGAAGCTTTCTTT.

The gene calls are TRBV5-1 and TRBJ1-1; D might be TRBD1 (5 bases). The germline V and J ends were trimmed by 5 bases and 7 bases, with 21 bases remaining between them. Germline lookup yields CDR1 SGHRS and CDR2 YFSETQ. CDR3 length: 15 amino acids. The CDR3: CASRLVQGGGVEAFF. In nucleotides, the CDR3 is TGCGCCAGCAGGCTGGTTCAGGGCGGCGGTGTTGAAGCTTTCTTT. The whole variable domain, filled in from reference TRBV5-1 and TRBJ1-1, reads KAGVTQTPRYLIKTRGQQVTLSCSPISGHRSVSWYQQTPGQGLQFLFEYFSETQRNKGNFPGRFSGRQFSNSRSEMNVSTLELGDSALYLCASRLVQGGGVEAFFGQGTRLTVV.

The rearrangement joins TRBV23-1 to TRBJ1-1; D not certain. TRBV23-1 is an ORF, and what it does is uncertain. V was cut by 6 bases and J by 7 bases, with 15 bases left in between. The CDR3 is made up of 13 amino acids. The CDR3 nucleotides read TGCGCCAGCAGCCCCCCCGCGGGTGGTGAAGCTTTCTTT. This sequence encodes CASSPPAGGEAFF.

The genes are TRBV25-1 and TRBJ2-1; no clear D. In germline, CDR1 is MGHDK, CDR2 SYGVNS. The V end lost 3 bases, the J end lost 10 bases, and 10 bases lay between the germline ends. This CDR3 is 12 amino acids long. The CDR3 region is CASSDLVGEQFF. The CDR3 coding sequence is TGTGCCAGCAGTGACCTAGTAGGAGAGCAGTTCTTC.

The chain joins TRBV29-1 to TRBJ1-1; D is perhaps TRBD1 (5 bases). CDR3 length: 13 residues. Germline V gene lookup returns CDR1 SQVTM and CDR2 ANQGSEA. The V end was cut by 6 bases, the J end by 3 bases, with 14 bases between. The CDR3 here is CSVGRGWDTEAFF. The CDR3 region has the DNA TGCAGCGTCGGCCGGGGGTGGGACACTGAAGCTTTCTTT.

This chain joins TRBV5-6 and TRBJ2-2; 10 bases agree with TRBD2. Germline V gene data show CDR1 as SGHDT and CDR2 as YYEEEE. V shed 4 bases, J shed 6 bases, and the junction held 15 bases outside the gene matches. CDR3 size: 18 residues. The CDR3 region has the DNA TGTGCCAGCAGCGTCAGTCGGTGGCTAGCGGGAGTTCCCGGGGAGCTGTTTTTT. Protein: CASSVSRWLAGVPGELFF.

This chain links TRBV6-6 with TRBJ2-7, with 11 bases fitting TRBD2. Germline values: CDR1 MNHNY, CDR2 SVGAGI (reference sequence). The CDR3 runs to 16 residues. The V gene end was trimmed by 0 bases and the J gene end by 2 bases; junction bases not matched to a gene: 3. CDR3 DNA sequence: TGTGCCAGCAGTTACTCCGGGACTAGCGGCACCTACGAGCAGTACTTC. It encodes CASSYSGTSGTYEQYF.

The chain carries TRBV5-8 and TRBJ1-1; 9 bases are a match to TRBD1. From germline, CDR1 is SGHTS and CDR2 YDEGEE. The J segment lost 13 bases and the V segment lost 4 bases, leaving 5 bases of the junction unmatched. CDR3 size: 11 residues. CDR3 coding DNA: TGTGCCAGCAGCCTCACAGGGGGCGGTTTCTTT. Its protein is CASSLTGGGFF.

V gene TRBV5-1 combines with J gene TRBJ2-7, with 7 bases aligning to TRBD1. The CDR3 extends over 14 amino acids. Unmatched junction bases numbered 1, after V lost 0 bases and J lost 1 base. Germline lookup yields CDR1 SGHRS and CDR2 YFSETQ. CDR3 sequence reads: CASSLGQGSYEQYF. The CDR3 nucleotides are TGCGCCAGCAGCTTGGGACAGGGTTCCTACGAGCAGTACTTC.

The chain links TRBV7-9 to TRBJ1-2, with 12 bases aligning to TRBD1. V was pared by 1 base and J by 4 bases, with 10 bases of the junction left unmatched. CDR1 is SEHNR and CDR2 is FQNEAQ in the germline V gene (reference sequence). This CDR3 spans 18 amino acids. The CDR3 region has the DNA TGTGCCAGCAGCTTAGTTAAGGGGACAGGGGGCGATATCTATGGCTACACCTTC. Encoded protein: CASSLVKGTGGDIYGYTF.

This chain uses TRBV19 with TRBJ1-2, with D tentatively TRBD1 (6 bases). Trimming left V 4 bases short and J 3 bases short, with 15 bases between. Germline V gene sequence: CDR1 LNHDA, CDR2 SQIVND (reference sequence). CDR3 length equals 15 residues. This CDR3 reads CASSTDIQGYYGYTF. CDR3 sequence (DNA): TGTGCCAGTAGTACAGACATACAGGGATACTATGGCTACACCTTC.

This sequence joins TRBV5-8 and TRBJ2-7, with TRBD1 matching 10 bases. The V gene end was trimmed by 4 bases and the J gene end by 2 bases; junction bases not matched to a gene: 6. The CDR3 has 15 residues. Germline assignment: CDR1 SGHTS and CDR2 YDEGEE. CDR3 DNA sequence: TGTGCCAGCAGCAGAACCGGGACAGGGGCCTACGAGCAGTACTTC. Translation gives CASSRTGTGAYEQYF.

The V and J genes are TRBV6-1 and TRBJ1-5, with D hard to call. Trimming took off 1 base at V and 5 bases at J, with 9 bases between the two ends. CDR1 and CDR2 (germline): MNHNS, SASEGT. The CDR3 consists of 14 residues. The CDR3 DNA follows: TGTGCCAGCAGTGAAGGGGGAGGCGATCAGCCCCAGCATTTT. This translates into CASSEGGGDQPQHF.

The gene calls are TRBV7-6 and TRBJ1-1; TRBD1 aligns across 7 bases. CDR1 is SGHVS and CDR2 is FNYEAQ in the germline V gene. The CDR3 extends over 14 amino acids. Germline trimming cut 1 base from V and 5 bases from J; bases unmatched to any gene: 4. CDR3 DNA sequence: TGTGCCAGCAGCTTAGTAGAGACAGGGACTGAAGCTTTCTTT. This sequence encodes CASSLVETGTEAFF.

V and J are TRBV27 and TRBJ2-7; 9 bases align to TRBD2. The CDR3 length is 14 residues. Germline CDR1 is MNHEY and CDR2 is SMNVEV (reference sequence). Trimming at V came to 5 bases and at J to 2 bases, leaving 4 bases not matched to a gene. CDR3 DNA sequence: TGTGCCAGCAGTCGGACTAGCGCTCCCTACGAGCAGTACTTC. Encoded protein: CASSRTSAPYEQYF.

This chain connects TRBV5-1 to TRBJ1-4; 7 bases are shared with TRBD1. The CDR3 is 15 amino acids. Trimming cost V 7 bases and J 4 bases; bases outside gene matches: 10. Per the germline V gene, CDR1 is SGHRS and CDR2 is YFSETQ. CDR3 sequence reads: CASSTGSNGNEKLFF. The CDR3 bases are TGCGCCAGCTCGACAGGGAGCAATGGTAATGAAAAACTGTTTTTT.

The rearrangement joins TRBV30 to TRBJ2-3, with D tentatively TRBD2 (7 bases). V dropped 3 bases and J dropped 2 bases, with 18 bases sitting between them. This CDR3 has 16 amino acids. In germline, CDR1 is GTSNPN, CDR2 SVGIG (reference sequence). CDR3 residues: CAWSHLGGRTTDTQYF. In DNA form, the CDR3 reads TGTGCCTGGAGCCACCTCGGGGGGCGAACCACAGATACGCAGTATTTT.

Here the CDR3 reads CASSVGLLNTQYF. For the CDR3, the DNA is TGTGCCAGCAGCGTAGGACTGTTAAATACGCAGTATTTT. This chain uses TRBV9 with TRBJ2-3; D gene ambiguous. V was pared by 0 bases and J by 7 bases, with 9 bases between. Germline lookup yields CDR1 SGDLS and CDR2 YYNGEE. CDR3 length: 13 residues.

The chain links TRBV29-1 to TRBJ1-1; TRBD1 agrees at 8 bases. CDR1 is SQVTM and CDR2 is ANQGSEA in the germline V gene. V lost 6 bases, J lost 6 bases, and 9 bases stayed unmatched. This CDR3 has 13 residues. The CDR3 sequence: CSVKQGVFAEAFF. CDR3 DNA: TGCAGCGTCAAACAGGGGGTGTTCGCTGAAGCTTTCTTT.

The chain has TRBV28 and TRBJ1-5; TRBD1 agrees at 7 bases. CDR1 and CDR2 from the germline V gene are MDHEN and SYDVKM. The CDR3 contains 16 residues. V shed 2 bases and J 4 bases; nucleotides not matched to a gene: 8. The CDR3 DNA is TGTGCCAGCAGTTTAGTAGGACAGGACCTTAATCAGCCCCAGCATTTT. It encodes CASSLVGQDLNQPQHF.

The rearrangement uses TRBV10-3 and TRBJ1-1; D is perhaps TRBD1 (6 bases). Looked up from germline, CDR1 is ENHRY and CDR2 is SYGVKD. The V gene lost 3 bases and the J gene lost 5 bases, with 16 bases spanning the gap. This CDR3 is 15 amino acids long. The CDR3 loop reads CAISENVGRGTEAFF. In DNA form, the CDR3 reads TGTGCCATCAGTGAAAACGTGGGGAGGGGGACTGAAGCTTTCTTT.

This chain uses TRBV13 with TRBJ1-3; the D gene is possibly TRBD1 (5 bases). In germline, CDR1 is PRHDT, CDR2 FYEKMQ (reference sequence). V was shortened by 8 bases and J by 2 bases, with 13 bases between the two germline ends. The CDR3 has 14 residues. The chain's CDR3 is CASRHGGTGNTIYF. The CDR3 DNA reads as TGTGCCAGCCGTCACGGGGGAACTGGAAACACCATATATTTT. The full variable domain, its missing parts supplied by reference TRBV13 and TRBJ1-3, is AAGVIQSPRHLIKEKRETATLKCYPIPRHDTVYWYQQGPGQDPQFLISFYEKMQSDKGSIPDRFSAQQFSDYHSELNMSSLELGDSALYFCASRHGGTGNTIYFGEGSWLTVV.

The chain links TRBV6-1 to TRBJ2-7, with no clear D. This CDR3 is 14 amino acids long. Trimming shortened V by 7 bases and J by 4 bases, and 17 bases separated the two germline ends. Looked up from germline, CDR1 is MNHNS and CDR2 is SASEGT. CDR3 bases: TGTGCCAGCACCTCGACAATACCAAGATACGAGCAGTACTTC. This codes for CASTSTIPRYEQYF.

CDR3: CASSEGGFYGYTF. The CDR3 DNA follows: TGTGCCAGCAGCGAGGGTGGTTTCTATGGCTACACCTTC. The V and J genes are TRBV7-9 and TRBJ1-2; D gene uncertain. This CDR3 region has 13 residues. V gave up 5 bases and J gave up 4 bases, with 11 bases separating them. Looked up from germline, CDR1 is SEHNR and CDR2 is FQNEAQ (reference sequence).

This chain links TRBV30 with TRBJ2-3, with 9 bases that match TRBD2. The CDR3 runs 13 residues. Trimming cost V 8 bases and J 2 bases; bases outside gene matches: 5. Germline V CDR1 and CDR2: GTSNPN, SVGIG (reference sequence). This CDR3 reads CATIAGVTDTQYF. CDR3 DNA: TGTGCCACCATAGCGGGAGTCACAGATACGCAGTATTTT.

This chain joins TRBV6-1 and TRBJ2-7, with TRBD1 identical over 9 bases. CDR3 length: 14 residues. V gave up 7 bases and J gave up 2 bases; unmatched junction bases: 6. Germline CDR1 MNHNS, CDR2 SASEGT. The DNA for the CDR3 is TGTGCCAGCATTCCACAGGGGGCGGCCTACGAGCAGTACTTC. It yields the protein CASIPQGAAYEQYF.

CDR3 protein: CASSRGPYNEQFF. The CDR3 nucleotides read TGTGCCAGCAGCAGGGGCCCTTACAATGAGCAGTTCTTC. The chain is built from TRBV14 and TRBJ2-1; possible D gene TRBD1, 5 bases. Germline loops: CDR1 SGHDN, CDR2 FVKESK. Trimming took off 5 bases at V and 4 bases at J, with 9 bases between the two ends. The length of the CDR3 is 13 residues.